This T cell receptor (beta chain) comes out of a study of blood T cell repertoires in COVID-19. Whole-study context: The United States, Italy and Spain supplied acute and convalescent COVID-19 samples. T cells, B-cell-depleted T cells, or PBMCs provided the cDNA or gDNA that served as material.

How the authors handled the data: Amplification of reference gene primers was used by the study to estimate nucleated cell counts. Sequencing used immunoSEQ multiplex PCR; TCRdb keeps in-frame clones, though not all of them. The V and J calls and clone size were taken over from that table, and D and trimming were inferred from the DNA. Of some 160,000 clones in the sample, 70% to 90% were seen once. The CDR3 sequence is 14 residues long. With 0 bases clipped from V and 5 bases from J, the junction kept 2 bases outside the gene matches. Per germline, CDR1 SGHVS and CDR2 FNYEAQ. The sample was peripheral blood. The receptor's source is a man in his fifties or sixties with acute or convalescent COVID-19. The chain combines TRBV7-6 with TRBJ2-3; 7 nucleotides agree with TRBD2. CDR3 in DNA: TGTGCCAGCAGCTTAGCGGGGGGGTTAGATACGCAGTATTTT. Protein product: CASSLAGGLDTQYF. Supplemented by reference TRBV7-6 and TRBJ2-3, the full variable domain reads GAGVSQSPRYKVTKRGQDVALRCDPISGHVSLYWYRQALGQGPEFLTYFNYEAQQDKSGLPNDRFSAERPEGSISTLTIQRTEQRDSAMYRCASSLAGGLDTQYFGPGTRLTVL.